The rows below give T cell receptor beta chains drawn from one sample of a study of OX40 agonist ivuxolimab in advanced cancers. Method: immunoSEQ multiplex PCR; TCRdb's copy keeps in-frame clones and lacks some. The sample shows 65,000 to 100,000 clones, 84% of them seen only once. Specimen: CD4+ or CD8+ T cells sorted from blood, collected in a trial of the OX40 agonist ivuxolimab. Receptors were obtained from an adult with an advanced solid tumor such as melanoma, head and neck, liver or kidney cancer. The conserved cysteine and the conserved F or W are not part of the CDR3 here. D genes are given only for firm matches.

d_call	v_call	j_call	cdr3_aa
NA	TRBV5-1	TRBJ2-2	ASTLQGLLNTGELF
TRBD2	TRBV28	TRBJ2-7	ASSLTSGSWEQY
NA	TRBV7-9	TRBJ1-4	ASSLDSPTLSAGKLF
NA	TRBV27	TRBJ2-5	ASSLLSSGDQETQY
NA	TRBV29-1	TRBJ1-4	SVASGMVGEKLF
TRBD1	TRBV19	TRBJ1-5	ASRRDRGGNQPQH
NA	TRBV10-3	TRBJ1-5	AISETVQPQH
NA	TRBV4-3	TRBJ2-3	ASSQGFEKSTDTQY
NA	TRBV27	TRBJ2-1	ASVSGRYDNEQF
NA	TRBV11-2	TRBJ2-5	ASSLDRERTQY
NA	TRBV19	TRBJ1-3	ASSIQGNTIY
NA	TRBV4-3	TRBJ1-5	ASSQEAGGYQPQH
NA	TRBV7-9	TRBJ2-1	ASSSIQGASYNEQF
NA	TRBV4-1	TRBJ2-1	ANSPTGVRTYNEQF
NA	TRBV15	TRBJ1-1	ATLRSGSTEAF
NA	TRBV5-8	TRBJ1-2	ASSLEAGYYGYT
TRBD1	TRBV6-6	TRBJ2-5	ASSYTRTGDPETQY
NA	TRBV7-2	TRBJ1-3	ASSPTSSGNTIY
TRBD1	TRBV4-2	TRBJ1-2	ASSQGGQNYGYT
NA	TRBV14	TRBJ2-2	ASSFTPGPDGELF
TRBD1	TRBV18	TRBJ1-2	ASSPPGWTGGHGYT
TRBD1	TRBV11-3	TRBJ2-1	ASSLGRGREGEQF
NA	TRBV4-2	TRBJ1-2	ASSQAGLIDGYT
NA	TRBV28	TRBJ2-1	ASSFPLNNEQF
TRBD1	TRBV28	TRBJ2-5	ASRGTGFTETQY
NA	TRBV28	TRBJ2-3	ASSLQGSTDTQY
TRBD1	TRBV4-3	TRBJ2-1	ASSQGQGAYNEQF
NA	TRBV19	TRBJ2-4	ASSYQGAKNIQY
NA	TRBV19	TRBJ2-5	ASSMVQEQETQY
TRBD2	TRBV5-1	TRBJ2-5	ASSPSSGGGETQY
NA	TRBV6-1	TRBJ2-4	ASKGEGLDIQY
NA	TRBV29-1	TRBJ2-3	SVRRQLTDTQY
NA	TRBV7-9	TRBJ2-7	ASSLRTESSYEQY
NA	TRBV11-2	TRBJ2-7	ASSLDAGSDEQY
TRBD1	TRBV28	TRBJ1-2	ASSLSTGGEWGYT
NA	TRBV7-9	TRBJ1-5	ASSRGRAQPQH
NA	TRBV5-6	TRBJ1-5	ASSLADSEVQPQH
TRBD1	TRBV19	TRBJ1-2	ASSTDRGRIDGYT
NA	TRBV11-2	TRBJ1-6	ASSLVRDGPYSPLH
NA	TRBV4-1	TRBJ2-7	ASSQDPISYEQY
NA	TRBV11-2	TRBJ2-7	ATTRAGSYEQY
TRBD1	TRBV7-2	TRBJ1-2	ASSSDRGGYGYT
TRBD1	TRBV11-1	TRBJ1-2	ASSSGDRSYGYT
NA	TRBV19	TRBJ2-4	ASSIAIDSLAKNIQY
TRBD1	TRBV19	TRBJ2-2	ASTMRRQGYPNTGELF
NA	TRBV7-9	TRBJ2-1	ASSPPGTSKNEQF
TRBD2	TRBV27	TRBJ2-7	ASSSGRTGTSGWYEQY
NA	TRBV4-1	TRBJ2-7	ASSHPSGGYEQY
NA	TRBV6-6	TRBJ1-3	ASSHRGASSGNTIY
NA	TRBV29-1	TRBJ2-5	SAPIVETQY
TRBD1	TRBV7-3	TRBJ1-1	ASSPYRLAGGNTEAF
NA	TRBV6-1	TRBJ2-7	ASSELGHVGGLWYEQY
NA	TRBV11-2	TRBJ1-6	ASSLESGAESPLH
TRBD1	TRBV7-9	TRBJ2-1	ASSFTLDRGNEQF
NA	TRBV7-9	TRBJ2-3	ASSFPGSTDTQY
NA	TRBV28	TRBJ1-5	ASSYLQTGQPQH
NA	TRBV25-1	TRBJ2-3	ASRNPLTSSGADTQY
TRBD2	TRBV2	TRBJ2-3	ASTGLAGDTQY
TRBD1	TRBV2	TRBJ1-1	ASRKETGARNTEAF
NA	TRBV6-5	TRBJ2-3	ASSPPGTDTQY